Shown below are 21 T cell receptor beta chains from a single sample sequenced in a study of T cells in Graves' hyperthyroidism and ophthalmopathy (dated by TCRdb to between 2017 and 2020). The library was built by means of multiplex PCR. The run used an Illumina HiSeq 2000. The TCR beta CDR3 regions were amplified from RNA transcripts. The TCR CDR3 was subjected to a first round of RT-PCR using the HTBI primer set and the Qiagen OneStep RT-PCR kit. TCRdb reprocessing: public reads trimmed at Q25 with fastp, clones called with MiXCR, in-frame beta chains kept. Duplicate CDR3 protein sequences are folded into a single record with the most common DNA and genes. Recorded for this sample are 660,000 or so distinct CDR3 sequences; roughly 20% of them occurred a single time. The ten largest clones take up 34% of the sample. The sample consisted of blood. The receptors were sampled from a man aged 30-40 years with Graves' ophthalmopathy.

The chain uses TRBV9 and TRBJ2-1; 8 bases line up with TRBD1. Germline CDR1 reads SGDLS; CDR2 reads YYNGEE. V was clipped by 5 bases and J by 9 bases; unmatched bases: 13. The CDR3 spans 15 residues. The DNA of the CDR3 is TGTGCCAGCAGAGCCGATGTGGCAGGGGGCGGTGAGCAGTTCTTC. As protein: CASRADVAGGGEQFF.

This clonotype was seen only a few times. CDR3 loop: CASSSSGRGANVLTF. The CDR3 region has the DNA TGTGCCAGCAGCTCCTCAGGCCGTGGGGCCAACGTCCTGACTTTC. The chain couples TRBV7-2 to TRBJ2-6; D unclear. The CDR3 extends over 15 amino acids. Per the germline V gene, CDR1 is SGHTA and CDR2 is FQGNSA. V lost 4 bases and J 3 bases, leaving 10 bases between the germline ends.

CDR3 sequence reads: CASELAAVSYEQYF. CDR3 DNA: TGTGCCAGCGAGCTAGCGGCCGTTTCCTACGAGCAGTACTTC. The J gene is TRBJ2-7, the V gene TRBV6-1, with 7 bases matching TRBD2. This CDR3 has 14 amino acids. The germline CDR1 and CDR2 sequences are MNHNS and SASEGT. Trimming removed 8 bases from V and 1 base from J; junction bases left unmatched: 8.

The genes are TRBV25-1 and TRBJ1-2; D unresolved. Trimming removed 3 bases at V and 1 base at J, with 9 bases between. The CDR3 length is 14 residues. Germline V lookup: CDR1 MGHDK, CDR2 SYGVNS. The CDR3 region has the DNA TGTGCCAGCAGTGACCTCGACCGTAACTATGGCTACACCTTC. Translating gives CASSDLDRNYGYTF.

This chain joins TRBV30 and TRBJ2-1; 11 nucleotides agree with TRBD2. Per the germline V gene, CDR1 is GTSNPN and CDR2 is SVGIG (reference sequence). CDR3 length equals 14 residues. J was trimmed by 4 bases and V by 2 bases; bases with no gene match: 1. DNA for the CDR3: TGTGCCTGGAGTCGACTAGCGGGGTACAATGAGCAGTTCTTC. It translates to CAWSRLAGYNEQFF.

This clonotype has at least ten counts. The V and J genes are TRBV3-1 and TRBJ2-1; tentatively, D is TRBD2 (5 bases). Germline V gene sequence: CDR1 LGHDT, CDR2 YNNKEL (reference sequence). CDR3 size: 15 residues. Trimming removed 0 bases from V and 13 bases from J, with 19 bases in between. Here the CDR3 reads CASSQDSVRGSGQFF. Here the CDR3 DNA reads TGTGCCAGCAGCCAAGATTCTGTTCGAGGGAGCGGACAGTTCTTC.

In the case of this clonotype: This may be a read error: a much more frequent sequence differs by one nucleotide. The chain employs TRBV28 and TRBJ2-2; 10 bases map to TRBD2. Germline trimming cut 8 bases from V and 2 bases from J; bases unmatched to any gene: 5. The CDR3 extends over 15 amino acids. Per the germline V gene, CDR1 is MDHEN and CDR2 is SYDVKM. As DNA, the CDR3 is TGTGCCAGCGGCGAACTAGCGGGAAACACCGGGGAGCTGTTTTTT. Amino acid sequence: CASGELAGNTGELFF.

This clonotype has more than one count but fewer than ten. V and J are TRBV5-1 and TRBJ2-3, with 11 bases matching TRBD2. The CDR3 is 19 amino acids. In germline, CDR1 is SGHRS, CDR2 YFSETQ. V trimming: 5 bases; J trimming: 0 bases; junction bases outside the gene matches: 14. CDR3 DNA: TGCGCCAGCAGAGGGGGGGGACCGGGACTAGCGGTTAGCACAGATACGCAGTATTTT. Its protein product is CASRGGGPGLAVSTDTQYF. Full variable domain (remainder filled in from reference TRBV5-1 and TRBJ2-3): KAGVTQTPRYLIKTRGQQVTLSCSPISGHRSVSWYQQTPGQGLQFLFEYFSETQRNKGNFPGRFSGRQFSNSRSEMNVSTLELGDSALYLCASRGGGPGLAVSTDTQYFGPGTRLTVL.

V gene TRBV3-1 combines with J gene TRBJ1-1; D is unclear. The ends were cut back, 0 bases at V and 4 bases at J, with 9 bases in the middle. Germline CDR1 LGHDT, CDR2 YNNKEL (reference sequence). The CDR3 totals 14 residues. The CDR3 reads CASSQEHGRTEAFF. The CDR3 nucleotides are TGTGCCAGCAGCCAAGAACATGGTCGCACTGAAGCTTTCTTT.

This clonotype was counted many times. This chain connects TRBV28 to TRBJ1-2; 12 nucleotides line up with TRBD1. CDR1 and CDR2 (germline): MDHEN, SYDVKM. This CDR3 is 14 amino acids long. With V trimmed by 5 bases and J by 8 bases, 6 bases remained unmatched. The CDR3, as DNA: TGTGCCAGCAGTCACGGGACAGGGGGCGCCGGCTACACCTTC. As protein: CASSHGTGGAGYTF.

This clonotype was observed a handful of times. The CDR3 loop reads CAISTGGAATEAFF. CDR3 bases: TGTGCCATCAGTACAGGGGGCGCAGCTACGGAAGCTTTCTTT. The chain uses TRBV10-3 and TRBJ1-1, with 9 bases identical to TRBD1. Per germline, CDR1 ENHRY and CDR2 SYGVKD. The ends lost 5 bases at V and 8 bases at J; junction bases unmatched: 9. CDR3 size: 14 residues.

The V call is TRBV20-1, the J call TRBJ2-7; a possible D gene is TRBD2 (5 bases). The CDR3 contains 14 residues. CDR1 and CDR2 (germline): DFQATT, SNEGSKA (reference sequence). The V end was cut by 3 bases, the J end by 0 bases, with 12 bases between. In DNA form, the CDR3 reads TGCAGTGCTAGTGGGCGGGTTGACTCCTACGAGCAGTACTTC. It specifies CSASGRVDSYEQYF.

The genes are TRBV18 and TRBJ2-1, with D hard to call. The CDR3 is made up of 13 amino acids. CDR1 and CDR2 (germline): KGHSH, LQKENI. The V and J ends lost 2 bases and 9 bases respectively, with 11 bases between them. The CDR3, as DNA: TGTGCCAGCTCACCAGCTAAGTATTCTGAGCAGTTCTTC. As protein: CASSPAKYSEQFF.

The table lists this clonotype with a few counts. The chain couples TRBV11-3 to TRBJ2-2, with 8 positions matching TRBD2. V dropped 5 bases and J dropped 6; count of bases not matched to a gene: 8. The germline V gene encodes CDR1 SGHNT and CDR2 YENEEA. This CDR3 region has 15 residues. As DNA, the CDR3 is TGTGCCAGCAGCCCAAAGGCGGGAGGTTCCGGGGAGCTGTTTTTT. Translating gives CASSPKAGGSGELFF.

This clonotype has more than one count but fewer than ten. The V call is TRBV7-8, the J call TRBJ2-1; 8 bases fit TRBD1. The CDR3 has 17 residues. Germline V gene sequence: CDR1 SGHVS, CDR2 FQNEAQ. V was pared by 0 bases and J by 6 bases, with 10 bases of the junction left unmatched. The CDR3 reads CASSLAPTGDALNEQFF. As DNA, the CDR3 is TGTGCCAGCAGCTTAGCTCCGACAGGGGACGCCCTCAATGAGCAGTTCTTC.

CDR3 sequence: CASSLVGVLDEQYF. The CDR3 nucleotides read TGTGCCAGCAGCTTAGTTGGGGTTCTCGACGAGCAGTACTTC. This chain connects TRBV7-6 to TRBJ2-7; D gene unclear. This CDR3 region has 14 residues. Germline V gives CDR1 SGHVS, CDR2 FNYEAQ. Trimming took off 1 base at V and 5 bases at J, with 12 bases between the two ends. The full variable domain, its missing parts supplied by reference TRBV7-6 and TRBJ2-7, is GAGVSQSPRYKVTKRGQDVALRCDPISGHVSLYWYRQALGQGPEFLTYFNYEAQQDKSGLPNDRFSAERPEGSISTLTIQRTEQRDSAMYRCASSLVGVLDEQYFGPGTRLTVT.

This clonotype was recorded a few times. This chain links TRBV6-1 with TRBJ2-7, with TRBD2 matching 10 bases. Looked up from germline, CDR1 is MNHNS and CDR2 is SASEGT. Trimming removed 3 bases from V and 0 bases from J; junction bases left unmatched: 2. This CDR3 spans 15 amino acids. The CDR3 here is CASSDIAGGSYEQYF. CDR3 nucleotides: TGTGCCAGCAGTGATATAGCGGGAGGCTCCTACGAGCAGTACTTC.

Ten or more counts support this clonotype. The rearrangement joins TRBV7-9 to TRBJ2-3, with D unresolved. Trimming shortened V by 5 bases and J by 3 bases, and 18 bases separated the two germline ends. From germline, CDR1 is SEHNR and CDR2 FQNEAQ (reference sequence). The CDR3 runs 16 residues. This CDR3 reads CASSPSDGLGTDTQYF. The CDR3 region has the DNA TGTGCCAGCAGCCCCTCCGACGGGCTGGGGACAGATACGCAGTATTTT. The entire variable domain, with the rest obtained from reference TRBV7-9 and TRBJ2-3, is as follows: DTGVSQNPRHKITKRGQNVTFRCDPISEHNRLYWYRQTLGQGPEFLTYFQNEAQLEKSRLLSDRFSAERPKGSFSTLEIQRTEQGDSAMYLCASSPSDGLGTDTQYFGPGTRLTVL.

The J gene is TRBJ2-3, the V gene TRBV7-9; 13 bases map to TRBD2. Trimming cost V 2 bases and J 2 bases; bases outside gene matches: 13. CDR1 SEHNR and CDR2 FQNEAQ come from the germline V gene (reference sequence). This CDR3 spans 20 amino acids. CDR3 residues: CASSLPPTSGRDPPTDTQYF. As DNA, the CDR3 is TGTGCCAGCAGCTTACCACCAACTAGCGGGAGGGACCCCCCCACAGATACGCAGTATTTT. Combining the CDR3 with reference TRBV7-9 and TRBJ2-3 gives the whole variable domain DTGVSQNPRHKITKRGQNVTFRCDPISEHNRLYWYRQTLGQGPEFLTYFQNEAQLEKSRLLSDRFSAERPKGSFSTLEIQRTEQGDSAMYLCASSLPPTSGRDPPTDTQYFGPGTRLTVL.

The chain links TRBV4-1 to TRBJ1-2, with 7 bases lining up with TRBD1. The CDR3 spans 14 residues. The junction had 9 bases not matched to a gene; V was cut back by 4 bases and J by 7 bases. CDR1 MGHRA and CDR2 YSYEKL come from the germline V gene. CDR3 bases: TGCGCCAGCAGCCTCCTCGGGACAGCCGGTGGCTACACCTTC. Protein sequence: CASSLLGTAGGYTF.

The V gene is TRBV6-1, the J gene TRBJ1-2, with D possibly matching TRBD1 (5 bases). The V end was cut by 0 bases, the J end by 0 bases, with 11 bases between. The CDR3 is made up of 16 amino acids. CDR1 and CDR2 from the germline V gene are MNHNS and SASEGT. CDR3 sequence (DNA): TGTGCCAGCAGTGAAGCCAGGGATAAAGCTAACTATGGCTACACCTTC. Protein: CASSEARDKANYGYTF.